In its sample, the clone carrying this T cell receptor (beta chain) was seen once. Its matching antigen is unknown. This sample was taken from a study of OX40 agonist ivuxolimab in advanced cancers. General study points: With doses of 0.1-3.0 mg/kg, partial responders showed among the lowest clonal expansion.

From germline, CDR1 is LNHDA and CDR2 SQIVND (reference sequence). The CDR3 is made up of 14 amino acids. V trimming: 3 bases; J trimming: 6 bases; junction bases outside the gene matches: 6. Generated by immunoSEQ multiplex PCR, the TCRdb table keeps only in-frame clones and is missing some. This sample has under 85,000 clones, with roughly 85% found just once. The V gene is TRBV19, the J gene TRBJ1-2; 8 bases agree with TRBD1. The sequence derives from an adult with an advanced solid tumor such as melanoma, head and neck, liver or kidney cancer. The sample was CD4+ or CD8+ T cells sorted from blood, taken in a trial of the OX40 agonist ivuxolimab. The chain's CDR3 is CASSIGSGGDGYTF. Here the CDR3 DNA reads TGTGCCAGTAGTATTGGGTCAGGGGGCGATGGCTACACCTTC.